A selection of T cell receptor beta chains follows, all from one sample in a study of blood T cell repertoires in COVID-19. The assay was immunoSEQ multiplex PCR, and TCRdb's table has in-frame clones only and misses some. The sample has some 52,000 clones; nearly 90% are singletons. The sequenced sample was peripheral blood. These receptors all come from a man in his sixties with active COVID-19. Each CDR3 is given with its conserved first and last residue. The D gene is left open where the match is weak. Some rows mark clone size as missing; the rest say once, few, many or name a class of expanded clone.

clone size	V gene	D gene	J gene	CDR3 DNA	CDR3 protein
-	TRBV5-4	-	TRBJ2-7	TGTGCCAGCAGCCACCGGGCCACAGGCCGCTACGAGCAGTACTTC	CASSHRATGRYEQYF
-	TRBV5-3	-	TRBJ1-1	TGTGCCAGAAGCTTGTTGGGGGGGCGTTGGACTGAAGCTTTCTTT	CARSLLGGRWTEAFF
once	TRBV29-1	-	TRBJ2-7	TGCAGCGTTGTGGCGGACAACCCCTACGAGCAGTACTTC	CSVVADNPYEQYF
-	TRBV28	TRBD1	TRBJ1-2	TGTGCCAGCATACCGACAGGGACCAACTATGGCTACACCTTC	CASIPTGTNYGYTF
-	TRBV18	TRBD1	TRBJ2-3	TGTGCCAGCGAACGGGGGACAGGGGGCGCAGATACGCAGTATTTT	CASERGTGGADTQYF
-	TRBV7-3	TRBD2	TRBJ2-3	TGTGCCAGCAGCTTAGGGGCTAGCGGGGGAACAGATACGCAGTATTTT	CASSLGASGGTDTQYF
-	TRBV27	-	TRBJ1-5	TGTGCCAGCAGCAGGGTCCAGGGTGGTATATTCGGCAATCAGCCCCAGCATTTT	CASSRVQGGIFGNQPQHF
-	TRBV20-1	TRBD2	TRBJ2-1	TGCAGTGCTAGTGAAGGACTAGCGGCTTACAATGAGCAGTTCTTC	CSASEGLAAYNEQFF
-	TRBV23-1	-	TRBJ2-1	TGCGCCAGCAGTCAATTTCATTTGTGCCAGGGCCCGAGCTCCTACAATGAGCAGTTCTTC	CASSQFHLCQGPSSYNEQFF
-	TRBV19	TRBD1	TRBJ1-3	TGTGCCAGTAGTATAACCAGGGGGCTTGGAAACACCATATATTTT	CASSITRGLGNTIYF
-	TRBV28	-	TRBJ1-1	TGTGCCAGCAGTTTATCTCCGAACACTGAAGCTTTCTTT	CASSLSPNTEAFF
-	TRBV6-2/TRBV6-3	TRBD1	TRBJ2-3	TGTGCCAGCAGCGCCCCTACAGGGGTGCCCTCCGATACGCAGTATTTT	CASSAPTGVPSDTQYF
-	TRBV30	-	TRBJ2-1	TGTGCCTGGCAGGGGCTGCTGTACAATGAGCAGTTCTTC	CAWQGLLYNEQFF
-	TRBV6-6	-	TRBJ2-7	TGTGCCAGCAGTTCCCTGCGAGGCTACGAGCAGTACTTC	CASSSLRGYEQYF
few	TRBV10-3	-	TRBJ1-2	TGTGCCATCCGGGGTAACTATGGCTACACCTTC	CAIRGNYGYTF
-	TRBV9	-	TRBJ2-3	TGTGCCAGCAGCACCGGGACAAGAAGCACAGATACGCAGTATTTT	CASSTGTRSTDTQYF
-	TRBV19	TRBD1	TRBJ2-1	TGTGCCAGTAGGGCGACAGGGGCGGGTGAGCAGTTCTTC	CASRATGAGEQFF
-	TRBV28	TRBD2	TRBJ2-7	TGTGCCAGCAGCACAGGGAGACCTAGTTCGGGAGGGTCTTGGGGGGAGCAGTACTTC	CASSTGRPSSGGSWGEQYF
-	TRBV20-1	TRBD2	TRBJ2-7	TGCAGCTCTAGCGGGCGGGACGAGCAGTACTTC	CSSSGRDEQYF
-	TRBV4-2	-	TRBJ2-3	TGTGCCAGCAGCCAAGGGGCAGGGGGGACAGATACGCAGTATTTT	CASSQGAGGTDTQYF
-	TRBV10-3	TRBD2	TRBJ2-7	TGTGCCATCAGTGTTTTGCGGGAGGGCAGATACGAGCAGTACTTC	CAISVLREGRYEQYF
-	TRBV19	TRBD2	TRBJ2-1	TGTGCCAGTAGTATAGTGGCGGGAGGCACAAATGAGCAGTTCTTC	CASSIVAGGTNEQFF
-	TRBV4-3	-	TRBJ2-1	TGCGCCAGCAGCACTCAGACGGGGAATGAGCAGTTCTTC	CASSTQTGNEQFF
few	TRBV9	TRBD1	TRBJ2-7	TGTGCCAGCAGCGGAACAGGGGGCGCTTACGAGCAGTACTTC	CASSGTGGAYEQYF
-	TRBV5-4	TRBD1	TRBJ1-2	TGTGCCAGCAGCACGGACAGGAGCTATGGCTACACCTTC	CASSTDRSYGYTF
-	TRBV19	-	TRBJ2-1	TGTGCCAGCCAGGACTTTGGAGACAATGAGCAGTTCTTC	CASQDFGDNEQFF
few	TRBV7-3	TRBD2	TRBJ2-7	TGTGCCAGCAGCTTAAGCGGGAGAGTCAACGAGCAGTACTTC	CASSLSGRVNEQYF
-	TRBV7-6	-	TRBJ2-6	TGTGCCAGCAGCTCCTACCCAAGGCGGACTCACTCTGGGGCCAACGTCCTGACTTTC	CASSSYPRRTHSGANVLTF
-	TRBV18	-	TRBJ2-7	TGTGCCAGCTCACCACTTAAGCCCGAGCAGTACTTC	CASSPLKPEQYF
-	TRBV28	TRBD2	TRBJ2-3	TGTGCCAGCAGTTTGGAACTAGCGGTGGTGGGGGACACAGATACGCAGTATTTT	CASSLELAVVGDTDTQYF
-	TRBV19	-	TRBJ1-1	TGTGCCACCGAGAGCCGCACCACTGAAGCTTTCTTT	CATESRTTEAFF
-	TRBV10-3	TRBD2	TRBJ2-7	TGTGCCATCAGTGAAGGGACTAGTTCCCTCTACGAGCAGTACTTC	CAISEGTSSLYEQYF
once	TRBV5-4	-	TRBJ2-6	TGTGCCAGCAGCCCCCCTAGGGGTAGCTCTGGGGCCAACGTCCTGACTTTC	CASSPPRGSSGANVLTF
-	TRBV3-1/TRBV3-2	-	TRBJ1-1	TGTGCCAGCAGCCGGACATCGAACACTGAAGCTTTCTTT	CASSRTSNTEAFF
-	TRBV6-5	TRBD1	TRBJ2-7	TGTGCCAGCAGGAGGACAGGGTACCGCTACGAGCAGTACTTC	CASRRTGYRYEQYF
-	TRBV29-1	-	TRBJ1-3	TGCAGCGTTGTCACTGCCGGAAACACCATATATTTT	CSVVTAGNTIYF
-	TRBV12-3/TRBV12-4	-	TRBJ1-1	TGTGCCAGCAGACGGGGGAACACTGAAGCTTTCTTT	CASRRGNTEAFF
once	TRBV7-3	TRBD2	TRBJ2-5	TGTGCCAGCAGCTGGGGGACTAGCGGACGAGAGACCCAGTACTTC	CASSWGTSGRETQYF
-	TRBV27	TRBD1	TRBJ1-1	TGTGCCAGCAGTCTGGACAGGGGGAACACTGAAGCTTTCTTT	CASSLDRGNTEAFF
-	TRBV18	TRBD1	TRBJ2-5	TGTGCCAGCTCACCACCGACAGGGGAAGAGACCCAGTACTTC	CASSPPTGEETQYF
once	TRBV14	-	TRBJ1-2	TGTGCCAGCACCGACGACGGACAAGGGCCCTCTGGCTACACCTTC	CASTDDGQGPSGYTF
-	TRBV12-3/TRBV12-4	-	TRBJ1-3	TGTGCCAGCAGCGTCTACACCATATATTTT	CASSVYTIYF
-	TRBV18	TRBD2	TRBJ2-7	TGTGCCAGCTCACCACGGGTAGCGGGAGGTCCCGTGGGGCAGTACTTC	CASSPRVAGGPVGQYF
-	TRBV24-1	-	TRBJ1-2	TGTGCCACAAGCATGCGGGGGAGTAACTATGGCTACACCTTC	CATSMRGSNYGYTF
-	TRBV21-1	-	TRBJ2-4	TGTGCCAGCAGCAAAAGGGGGCCGGGAGGGGCCAAAAACATTCAGTACTTC	CASSKRGPGGAKNIQYF